This T cell receptor beta chain is drawn from a study of blood T cell repertoires in COVID-19. The overall study: Collection of acute and convalescent COVID-19 samples took place in the United States, Italy and Spain. T cells, B-cell-depleted T cells, or PBMCs supplied cDNA or gDNA.

Per the authors' pipeline: Quantification of nucleated cells was approximated via reference gene primer amplification. Sequenced by immunoSEQ multiplex PCR; TCRdb stores in-frame clones only, minus some. Clonal size and the V and J genes are those of that table, whereas D and trimming came from the DNA. The sample comprises tens of thousands of clones, about 88% of which are singletons, and approximately 2.5% rests with the top ten. The V gene lost 0 bases and the J gene lost 1 base, with 9 bases spanning the gap. Germline assignment: CDR1 MNHNY and CDR2 SVGAGI (reference sequence). This CDR3 region has 15 residues.

The chain employs TRBV6-6 and TRBJ1-1; the D is unclear. This TCR was recovered from a man aged 50-60 years with acute or convalescent COVID-19. Sequencing was carried out using peripheral blood. Written as DNA, the CDR3 is TGTGCCAGCAGTTACTCGGGCCAGACGAACACTGAAGCTTTCTTT. As protein: CASSYSGQTNTEAFF.